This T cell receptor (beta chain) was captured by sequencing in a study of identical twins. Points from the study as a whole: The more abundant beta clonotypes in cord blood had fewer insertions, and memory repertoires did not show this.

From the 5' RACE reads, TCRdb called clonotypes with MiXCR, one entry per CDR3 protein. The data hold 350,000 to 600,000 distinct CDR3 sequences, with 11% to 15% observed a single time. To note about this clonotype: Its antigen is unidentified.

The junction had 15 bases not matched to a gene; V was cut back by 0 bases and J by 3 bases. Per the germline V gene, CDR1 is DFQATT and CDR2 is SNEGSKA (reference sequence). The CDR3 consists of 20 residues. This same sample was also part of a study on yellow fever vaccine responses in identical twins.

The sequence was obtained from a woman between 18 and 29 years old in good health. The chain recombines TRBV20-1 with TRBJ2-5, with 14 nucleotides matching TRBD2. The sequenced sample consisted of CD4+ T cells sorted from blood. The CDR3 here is CSARDPKPGLAGVREETQYF. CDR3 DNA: TGCAGTGCTAGAGACCCAAAGCCGGGACTAGCGGGAGTGAGGGAAGAGACCCAGTACTTC.